Following are 5 T cell receptor beta chains from one sample sequenced in a study of blood T cell repertoires in COVID-19. Generated by immunoSEQ multiplex PCR, the TCRdb table keeps only in-frame clones and is missing some. Seen here are about 77,000 clones, about 72% observed once, and the top ten hold approximately 15%. Sequenced input: peripheral blood. Receptor source: a man aged 70-80 years with active or convalescent COVID-19.

The chain recombines TRBV3-1 (or the pseudogene TRBV3-2) with TRBJ2-5, with TRBD2 matching 12 bases. The CDR3 is 19 residues long. V lost 4 bases, J lost 3 bases, and 15 bases stayed unmatched. Germline loops: CDR1 LGHDT, CDR2 YNNKEL (reference sequence). CDR3 sequence (DNA): TGTGCCAGCAGCCCCCCAGAACTTCTAGCGGGGGGGCCGGAAGAGACCCAGTACTTC. The encoded protein is CASSPPELLAGGPEETQYF.

The CDR3 protein is CASSMGLAAQETQYF. The CDR3 DNA is TGCGCCAGCAGCATGGGACTAGCGGCCCAAGAGACCCAGTACTTC. V usage is TRBV5-1 and J usage is TRBJ2-5; 11 bases are shared with TRBD2. The CDR3 covers 15 residues. J was trimmed by 1 base and V by 4 bases; bases with no gene match: 3. Germline values: CDR1 SGHRS, CDR2 YFSETQ.

In this sample, this clone turned up once. CDR3 in amino acids: CASSQDRGGGEGSNQPQHF. The CDR3 region has the DNA TGCGCCAGCAGCCAAGATCGAGGTGGGGGGGAAGGGAGCAATCAGCCCCAGCATTTT. This chain links TRBV4-1 with TRBJ1-5; D might be TRBD1 (5 bases). The CDR3 runs 19 residues. Germline lookup yields CDR1 MGHRA and CDR2 YSYEKL. With 0 bases removed from V and 1 base from J, the gap between germline ends came to 19 bases.

The V and J genes are TRBV11-2 and TRBJ2-2; perhaps TRBD1 as D (5 bases). The germline V gene has CDR1 SGHAT and CDR2 FQNNGV. The CDR3 runs 13 residues. Trimming took off 1 base at V and 6 bases at J, with 6 bases between the two ends. CDR3 protein: CASSLAGSGELFF. The CDR3 region has the DNA TGTGCCAGCAGCTTAGCAGGGTCCGGGGAGCTGTTTTTT.

This clone has a handful of counts. The J gene is TRBJ2-2, the V gene TRBV18; no firm D call. CDR1 is KGHSH, CDR2 LQKENI, per germline. The CDR3 consists of 14 residues. V lost 5 bases to trimming and J lost 1 base, with 8 bases between them. This CDR3 is CASSADLNTGELFF. CDR3 nucleotides: TGTGCCAGCTCAGCCGACTTGAACACCGGGGAGCTGTTTTTT. The whole variable domain, remainder taken from reference TRBV18 and TRBJ2-2, is NAGVMQNPRHLVRRRGQEARLRCSPMKGHSHVYWYRQLPEEGLKFMVYLQKENIIDESGMPKERFSAEFPKEGPSILRIQQVVRGDSAAYFCASSADLNTGELFFGEGSRLTVL.